This T cell receptor (beta chain) originates from a study of vaccination and CD4 T cells after COVID-19. About the study: Convalescent persons amounted to six males plus four females, two of whom were Hispanic. Cellular stimulation was performed using overlapping spike peptides derived from SARS-CoV-2, HCoV-NL63, HCoV-OC43 and HCoV-229E.

Cultured CD4+ T cells had their DNA profiled by the Oncomine TCR Beta short-read assay. The genomic DNA was obtained from cultured CD4+ T cells by extraction with the QIAamp micro DNA kit. Via MiXCR, TCRdb re-called the PCR reads, giving one row per CDR3 protein. The sample contains about 2,300 distinct CDR3 sequences, less than 45% of which appear only once. The germline V gene has CDR1 DFQATT and CDR2 SNEGSKA (reference sequence). With 6 bases removed from V and 2 bases from J, the gap between germline ends came to 17 bases. This CDR3 spans 14 amino acids. As regards this clonotype: The target antigen is unknown.

Stated treatment: roughly ten-day PBMC culture with coronavirus spike peptide pools or control peptides (ViraFEST assay). Those CD4+ T cells from the unexposed donor predate the COVID-19 pandemic (2011-2018). PBMC cultures, at under 2.5 million cells per well, received 8 to 10 IU/ml IL-2 and roughly 9.4 ug/ml peptide pools. This receptor was taken from a human donor in good health. This rearrangement joins TRBV20-1 to TRBJ2-7; the D gene is possibly TRBD2 (5 bases). The source material was CD4+ T cells from blood, cultured in vitro. The CDR3 nucleotides read TGCAGTGCCCCCCTGCGAGGGAACACCTACGAGCAGTACTTC. Protein product: CSAPLRGNTYEQYF.